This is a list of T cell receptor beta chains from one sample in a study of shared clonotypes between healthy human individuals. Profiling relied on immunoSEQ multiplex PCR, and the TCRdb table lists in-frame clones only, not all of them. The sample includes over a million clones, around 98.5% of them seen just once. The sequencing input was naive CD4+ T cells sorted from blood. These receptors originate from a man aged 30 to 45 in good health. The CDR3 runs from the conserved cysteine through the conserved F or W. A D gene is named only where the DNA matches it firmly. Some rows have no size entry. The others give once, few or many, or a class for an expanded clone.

CDR3aa: CASSRQGRAETQYF
CDR3nt: TGTGCCAGCAGTCGACAGGGTCGCGCTGAGACCCAGTACTTC
abundance: NA
d_gene: TRBD1
v_gene: TRBV27
j_gene: TRBJ2-5

CDR3aa: CASSLWGLAGGATRYEQYF
CDR3nt: TGCGCCAGCAGCTTGTGGGGTCTAGCGGGTGGAGCCACAAGGTACGAGCAGTACTTC
abundance: NA
d_gene: TRBD2
v_gene: TRBV5-1
j_gene: TRBJ2-7

CDR3aa: CASSHGPGTSGSYNEQFF
CDR3nt: TGCGCCAGCAGCCACGGCCCCGGGACTAGCGGTTCCTACAATGAGCAGTTCTTC
abundance: NA
d_gene: TRBD2
v_gene: TRBV4-1
j_gene: TRBJ2-1

CDR3aa: CASSLASGAGELFF
CDR3nt: TGTGCCAGCAGCTTGGCCTCGGGGGCCGGGGAGCTGTTTTTT
abundance: NA
d_gene: NA
v_gene: TRBV5-5
j_gene: TRBJ2-2

CDR3aa: CASSLSHHRFQETQYF
CDR3nt: TGTGCCAGCAGTTTGTCCCACCACAGGTTCCAAGAGACCCAGTACTTC
abundance: NA
d_gene: NA
v_gene: TRBV27
j_gene: TRBJ2-5

CDR3aa: CASSVVASGANVLTF
CDR3nt: TGTGCCAGCAGCGTAGTGGCCTCTGGGGCCAACGTCCTGACTTTC
abundance: NA
d_gene: NA
v_gene: TRBV9
j_gene: TRBJ2-6

CDR3aa: CASTLGGRSYNEQFF
CDR3nt: TGTGCCAGCACCTTGGGAGGTAGGAGTTACAATGAGCAGTTCTTC
abundance: NA
d_gene: NA
v_gene: TRBV5-8
j_gene: TRBJ2-1

CDR3aa: CASSESGLAVSEQYF
CDR3nt: TGCGCCAGCAGTGAGTCGGGGTTAGCGGTTTCCGAGCAGTACTTC
abundance: NA
d_gene: NA
v_gene: TRBV10-1
j_gene: TRBJ2-7

CDR3aa: CASSLSVGVTSYEQYF
CDR3nt: TGTGCCAGCTCACTATCCGTTGGGGTAACCTCCTACGAGCAGTACTTC
abundance: NA
d_gene: NA
v_gene: TRBV18
j_gene: TRBJ2-7

CDR3aa: CASSLRTGGEQYF
CDR3nt: TGCGCCAGCAGCTTACGGACAGGGGGAGAGCAGTACTTC
abundance: NA
d_gene: TRBD1
v_gene: TRBV5-1
j_gene: TRBJ2-7

CDR3aa: CASSVAVGQGVNGELFF
CDR3nt: TGTGCCAGCAGCGTAGCTGTGGGACAGGGCGTAAACGGGGAGCTGTTTTTT
abundance: NA
d_gene: TRBD1
v_gene: TRBV9
j_gene: TRBJ2-2

CDR3aa: CATSSIGGTQNPYEQYF
CDR3nt: TGTGCCACCAGCAGTATAGGAGGGACTCAGAACCCCTACGAGCAGTACTTC
abundance: NA
d_gene: NA
v_gene: TRBV15
j_gene: TRBJ2-7

CDR3aa: CASRSNPGVGNEQFF
CDR3nt: TGTGCCAGCAGGAGTAATCCTGGAGTCGGCAATGAGCAGTTCTTC
abundance: NA
d_gene: NA
v_gene: TRBV2
j_gene: TRBJ2-1

CDR3aa: CASSFSDYGYTF
CDR3nt: TGTGCCAGCAGCTTCTCAGATTATGGCTACACCTTC
abundance: NA
d_gene: NA
v_gene: TRBV11-2
j_gene: TRBJ1-2

CDR3aa: CASSNGLAGPLGVTQYF
CDR3nt: TGCGCCAGCAGTAACGGACTAGCGGGCCCCTTGGGAGTCACGCAGTATTTT
abundance: once
d_gene: TRBD2
v_gene: TRBV5-1
j_gene: TRBJ2-3

CDR3aa: CASSERPGLGCTF
CDR3nt: TGTGCCAGCAGTGAAAGGCCGGGCCTGGGATGCACCTTC
abundance: NA
d_gene: NA
v_gene: TRBV2
j_gene: TRBJ1-2

CDR3aa: CASSQGLGQNTEAFF
CDR3nt: TGCGCCAGCAGCCAAGGGTTAGGGCAGAACACTGAAGCTTTCTTT
abundance: NA
d_gene: NA
v_gene: TRBV4-3
j_gene: TRBJ1-1

CDR3aa: CASSFRGSSTDTQYF
CDR3nt: TGTGCCAGCAGCTTCCGGGGGAGCTCCACAGATACGCAGTATTTT
abundance: NA
d_gene: NA
v_gene: TRBV7-2
j_gene: TRBJ2-3

CDR3aa: CASGSITDTQYF
CDR3nt: TGTGCTAGTGGTTCCATCACAGATACGCAGTATTTT
abundance: once
d_gene: NA
v_gene: TRBV12-5
j_gene: TRBJ2-3